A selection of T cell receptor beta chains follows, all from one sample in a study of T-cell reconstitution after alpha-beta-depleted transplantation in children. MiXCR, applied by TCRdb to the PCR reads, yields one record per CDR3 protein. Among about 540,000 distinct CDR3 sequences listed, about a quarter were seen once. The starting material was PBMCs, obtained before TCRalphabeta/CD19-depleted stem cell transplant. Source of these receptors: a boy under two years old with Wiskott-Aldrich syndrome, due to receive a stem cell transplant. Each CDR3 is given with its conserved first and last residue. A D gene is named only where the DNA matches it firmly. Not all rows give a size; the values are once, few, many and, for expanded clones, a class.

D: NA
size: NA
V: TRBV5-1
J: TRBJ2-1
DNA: TGCGCCAGCAGCTCCTCCAAGGGTGGACCCGACGATGAGCAGTTCTTC
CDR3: CASSSSKGGPDDEQFF

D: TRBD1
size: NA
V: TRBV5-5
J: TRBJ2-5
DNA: TGTGCCAGCAGCTTCCGACAGGGAACGGAGACCCAGTACTTC
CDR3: CASSFRQGTETQYF

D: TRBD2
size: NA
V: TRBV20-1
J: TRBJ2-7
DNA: TGCAGTGCTAGAGCGGGGGGGGCAGCCTACGAGCAGTACTTC
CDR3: CSARAGGAAYEQYF

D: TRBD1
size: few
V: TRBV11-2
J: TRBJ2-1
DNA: TGTGCCAGCAGCTTAGGACAGGGCCCCAGTGAGCAGTTCTTC
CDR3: CASSLGQGPSEQFF

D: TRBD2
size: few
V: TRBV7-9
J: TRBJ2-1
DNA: TGTGCCAGCAGCCCTGGGCCGGGACTAGCCTCATATCCGAGCTCCTACAATGAGCAGTTCTTC
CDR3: CASSPGPGLASYPSSYNEQFF

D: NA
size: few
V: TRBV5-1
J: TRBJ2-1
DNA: TGCGCCAGCAGCCCAGCGCCGGCCTACAATGAGCAGTTCTTC
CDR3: CASSPAPAYNEQFF

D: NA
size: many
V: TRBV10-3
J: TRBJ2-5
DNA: TGTGCCATCAGTGAAGGGTTGGAGACCCAGTACTTC
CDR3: CAISEGLETQYF

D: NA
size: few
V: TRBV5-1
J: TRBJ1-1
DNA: TGCGCCAGCAGCTTGTATCCAACAGGGACGGGGGCTGAAGCTTTCTTT
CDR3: CASSLYPTGTGAEAFF

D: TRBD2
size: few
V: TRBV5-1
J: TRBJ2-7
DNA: TGCGCCAGCAGCTTTCGAGCGGGAGGGTACGAGCAGTACTTC
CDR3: CASSFRAGGYEQYF

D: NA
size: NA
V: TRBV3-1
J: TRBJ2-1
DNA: TGTGCCAGCAGCCAAGGCCCAGAGTCCTACAATGAGCAGTTCTTC
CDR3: CASSQGPESYNEQFF

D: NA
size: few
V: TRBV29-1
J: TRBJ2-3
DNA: TGCAGCGTCGGCAGGGAACTCACAGATACGCAGTATTTT
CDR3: CSVGRELTDTQYF

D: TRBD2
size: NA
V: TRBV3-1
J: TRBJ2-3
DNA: TGTGCCAGCAGCTTAGCAGCGGGAAGGACAGATACGCAGTATTTT
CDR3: CASSLAAGRTDTQYF

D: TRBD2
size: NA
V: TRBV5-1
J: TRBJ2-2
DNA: TGCGCCAGCAGCCCGGGACTAGCGGGACCGAACACCGGGGAGCTGTTTTTT
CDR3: CASSPGLAGPNTGELFF

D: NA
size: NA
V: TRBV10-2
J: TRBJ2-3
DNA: TGCGCCAGCAGTGACAGGGGGAGGGGAGATACGCAGTATTTT
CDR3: CASSDRGRGDTQYF

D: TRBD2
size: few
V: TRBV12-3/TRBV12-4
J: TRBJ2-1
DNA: TGTGCCAGCAGTTTAGTCGGGGGGAGGGATGAGCAGTTCTTC
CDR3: CASSLVGGRDEQFF

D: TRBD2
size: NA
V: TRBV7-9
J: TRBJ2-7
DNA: TGTGCCAGCAGCCCATTAAGCGGGAGGGCCTTCGAGCAGTACTTC
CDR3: CASSPLSGRAFEQYF

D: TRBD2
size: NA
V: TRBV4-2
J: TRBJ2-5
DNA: TGTGCCAGCAGCCAACCGTGGAGTAGCGGGAGGGCCCGGGTGGAGACCCAGTACTTC
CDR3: CASSQPWSSGRARVETQYF

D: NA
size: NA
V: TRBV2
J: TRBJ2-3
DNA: TGTGCCAGCATGATCCCCCTCGAACCGGGACTTACCGTTACGACGCAGTATTTT
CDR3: CASMIPLEPGLTVTTQYF

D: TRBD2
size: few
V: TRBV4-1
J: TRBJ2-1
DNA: TGCGCCAGCAGCCAAGTAGCGGGAGTGTCGTACAATGAGCAGTTCTTC
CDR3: CASSQVAGVSYNEQFF

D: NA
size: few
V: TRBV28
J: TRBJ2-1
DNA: TGTGCCAGCAGTCTAAACCCGGGACACTACAATGAGCAGTTCTTC
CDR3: CASSLNPGHYNEQFF

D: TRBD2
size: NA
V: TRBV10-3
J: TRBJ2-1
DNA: TGTGCCATCAGTGAGTCGAGCGGGATTTACAATGAGCAGTTCTTC
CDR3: CAISESSGIYNEQFF

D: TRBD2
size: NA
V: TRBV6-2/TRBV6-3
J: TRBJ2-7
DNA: TGTGCCAGTCGAAGAGGACTAGCGGGTTACGAGCAGTACTTC
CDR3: CASRRGLAGYEQYF

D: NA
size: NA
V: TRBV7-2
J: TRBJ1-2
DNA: TGTGCCAGCAGCTCCGGGGGCGATGGCTACACCTTC
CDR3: CASSSGGDGYTF

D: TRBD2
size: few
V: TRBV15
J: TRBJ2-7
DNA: TGTGCCACCAGCAGAGGTGGGGACTACTCCTACGAGCAGTACTTC
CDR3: CATSRGGDYSYEQYF

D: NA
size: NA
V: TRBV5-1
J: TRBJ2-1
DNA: TGCGCCAGCAGCTTGGGACAGTTTGAGCAGTTCTTC
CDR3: CASSLGQFEQFF

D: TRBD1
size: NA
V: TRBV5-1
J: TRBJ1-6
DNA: TGCGCCAGCAGCTTAGAACAGGGGAATTCACCCCTCCACTTT
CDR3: CASSLEQGNSPLHF

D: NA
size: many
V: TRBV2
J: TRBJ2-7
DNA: TGTGCCAGCAGTGAAGCGCTACTAGCTGGAGAGCAGTACTTC
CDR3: CASSEALLAGEQYF

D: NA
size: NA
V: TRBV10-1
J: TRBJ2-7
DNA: TGCGCCAGCAGTGTGCTTCGGGGCTACGAGCAGTACTTC
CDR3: CASSVLRGYEQYF

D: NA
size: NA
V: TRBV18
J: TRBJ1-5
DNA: TGTGCCAGCTCACCAGGTTTAGACGGGGGTCAGCCCCAGCATTTT
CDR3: CASSPGLDGGQPQHF

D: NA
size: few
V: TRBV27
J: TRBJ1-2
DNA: TGTGCCAGCGGGTTACAGACATTCAGGGGACTTCATGGCTACACCTTC
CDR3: CASGLQTFRGLHGYTF

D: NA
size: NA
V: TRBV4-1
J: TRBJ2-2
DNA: TGCGCCAGCAGCCAAGATCGGGCGGCTAGCGCGCCCGGGGAGCTGTTTTTT
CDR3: CASSQDRAASAPGELFF

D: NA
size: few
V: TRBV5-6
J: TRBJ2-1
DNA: TGTGCCAGCAGCTTGATGACGTTCTCCTACAATGAGCAGTTCTTC
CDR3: CASSLMTFSYNEQFF

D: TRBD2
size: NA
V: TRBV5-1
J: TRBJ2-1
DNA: TGCGCCAGCAGCTCCGGGCGGGGGGAGAAGGAGCAGTTCTTC
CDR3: CASSSGRGEKEQFF

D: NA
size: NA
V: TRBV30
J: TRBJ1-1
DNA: TGTGCCTGGATGACCGGGACAACGAACACTGAAGCTTTCTTT
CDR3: CAWMTGTTNTEAFF

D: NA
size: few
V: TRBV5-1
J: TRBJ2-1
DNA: TGCGCCAGCAGCTTCCGGGACTCTACCCACAATGAGCAGTTCTTC
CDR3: CASSFRDSTHNEQFF

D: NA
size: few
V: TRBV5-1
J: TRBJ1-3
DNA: TGCGCCAGCAAGGACAACTCTGGAAACACCATATATTTT
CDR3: CASKDNSGNTIYF

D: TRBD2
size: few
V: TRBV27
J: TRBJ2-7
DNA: TGTGCCAGCAGTTTGCGGCTAGCGGCCTACGAGCAGTACTTC
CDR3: CASSLRLAAYEQYF

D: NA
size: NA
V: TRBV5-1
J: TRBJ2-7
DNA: TGCGCCAGCAGCTCCGACAGCCCCAGCTCCTACGAGCAGTACTTC
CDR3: CASSSDSPSSYEQYF

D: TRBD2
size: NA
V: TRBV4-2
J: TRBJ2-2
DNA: TGTGCCAGCAGCCCTGGTGGTAGCGGGACCGGGGAGCTGTTTTTT
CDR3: CASSPGGSGTGELFF

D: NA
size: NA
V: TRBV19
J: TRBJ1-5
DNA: TGTGCCAGTAGCCATAATGTCCTTAGCAATCAGCCCCAGCATTTT
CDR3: CASSHNVLSNQPQHF

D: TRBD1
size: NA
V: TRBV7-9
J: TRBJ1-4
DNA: TGTGCCAGCAGCCGGGACAGGGTTAGTGAAAAACTGTTTTTT
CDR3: CASSRDRVSEKLFF

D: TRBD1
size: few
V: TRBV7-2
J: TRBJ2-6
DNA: TGTGCCAGCAGCTCACAGGGGGCTACGGGGGCCAACGTCCTGACTTTC
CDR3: CASSSQGATGANVLTF

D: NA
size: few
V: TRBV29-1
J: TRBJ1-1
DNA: TGCAGCGTTGTAAGCAGAGTGAACACTGAAGCTTTCTTT
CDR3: CSVVSRVNTEAFF

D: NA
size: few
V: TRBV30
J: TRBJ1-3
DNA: TGTGCCTGGGCCCGGAGCTCTGGAAACACCATATATTTT
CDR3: CAWARSSGNTIYF

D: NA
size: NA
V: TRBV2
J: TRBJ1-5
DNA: TGTGCCAGCAGTGAGGAGAGGAATCAGCCCCAGCATTTT
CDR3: CASSEERNQPQHF

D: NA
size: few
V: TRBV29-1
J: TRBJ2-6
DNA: TGCAGCGTTGCAGGCTCTGGGGCCAACGTCCTGACTTTC
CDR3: CSVAGSGANVLTF

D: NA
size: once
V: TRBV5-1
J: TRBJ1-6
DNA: TGCGCCAGCAGCTTGGTTCCGGCCAGCTCCTATAATTCACCCCTCCACTTT
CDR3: CASSLVPASSYNSPLHF

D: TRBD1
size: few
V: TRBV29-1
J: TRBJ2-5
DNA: TGCAGCGCCAGGCCAGGGGGTTCGGAGGTGACCCAGTACTTC
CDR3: CSARPGGSEVTQYF

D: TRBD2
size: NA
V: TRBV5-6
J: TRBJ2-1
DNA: TGTGCCAGCAGCTTTTTACTAGCGGGGTACAATGAGCAGTTCTTC
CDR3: CASSFLLAGYNEQFF

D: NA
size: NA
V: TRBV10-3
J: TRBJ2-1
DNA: TGTGCCATCAGTTCGCTGGGGAATGAGCAGTTCTTC
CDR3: CAISSLGNEQFF

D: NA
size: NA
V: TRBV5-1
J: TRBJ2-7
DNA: TGCGCCAGCAGCTTAAGCCGGTCAACTTACGAGCAGTACTTC
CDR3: CASSLSRSTYEQYF

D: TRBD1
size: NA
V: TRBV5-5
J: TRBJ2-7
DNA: TGTGCCAGCAGCCCCACGGCACAGGGGGCATGGTACGAGCAGTACTTC
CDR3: CASSPTAQGAWYEQYF

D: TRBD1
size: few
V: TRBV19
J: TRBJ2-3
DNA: TGTGCCAGTAGTCCCGACAGGGGAGCAAATACGCAGTATTTT
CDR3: CASSPDRGANTQYF

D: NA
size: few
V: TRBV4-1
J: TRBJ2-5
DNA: TGCGCCAGCAGCCAAGTCCCGGGAAATGGCGGCGAGACCCAGTACTTC
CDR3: CASSQVPGNGGETQYF

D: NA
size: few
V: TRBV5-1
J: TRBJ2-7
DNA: TGCGCCAGCAGCCATACACCGGACGAGCAGTACTTC
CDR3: CASSHTPDEQYF

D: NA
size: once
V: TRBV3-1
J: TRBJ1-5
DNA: TGTGCCAGCAGGTTAGAGGGCAATCAGCCCCAGCATTTT
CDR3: CASRLEGNQPQHF

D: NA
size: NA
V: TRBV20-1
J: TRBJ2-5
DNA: TGCAGTGCTAGAGATCAAGGTCCAGCAAGGGAGACCCAGTACTTC
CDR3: CSARDQGPARETQYF

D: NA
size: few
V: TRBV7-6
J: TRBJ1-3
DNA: TGTGCCAGCAGCCTTGGGACGGGTCACTCTGGAAACACCATATATTTT
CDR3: CASSLGTGHSGNTIYF

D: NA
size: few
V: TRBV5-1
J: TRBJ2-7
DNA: TGCGCCAGCAGCTCCGTCGAAAGAGGCGAGCAGTACTTC
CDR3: CASSSVERGEQYF

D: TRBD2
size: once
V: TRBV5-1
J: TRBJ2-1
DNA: TGCGCCAGCAGCTTGGGGCGGGAGGGCAACAATGAGCAGTTCTTC
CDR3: CASSLGREGNNEQFF